A selection of T cell receptor beta chains follows, all from one sample in a study of metastatic and nonmetastatic thyroid tumors. Through MiXCR, TCRdb re-clonotyped the PCR reads. The sample records 40,000 or so clones, roughly a sixth being singletons. The sequencing input was tumor tissue. Every receptor here comes from a female donor with papillary thyroid cancer or a benign thyroid nodule (not recorded which). Some clones in this sample may be carry-over from other donors' samples. The CDR3 runs from the conserved cysteine through the conserved F or W. The D gene is left open where the match is weak. Expanded clones get a size class; other rows say once, few or many, or leave the size out.

>TRBJ1-1|TRBD1|TRBV2|many
CASPRDRVSEAFF
TGTGCCAGCCCCAGGGACAGGGTCTCTGAAGCTTTCTTT
>TRBJ2-2|TRBD1|TRBV7-2|NA
CASTQIQGAGGELFF
TGTGCCAGCACCCAGATACAGGGGGCAGGCGGGGAGCTGTTTTTT
>TRBJ2-4|NA|TRBV19|many
CASSIVQAKNIQYF
TGTGCCAGTAGTATAGTTCAGGCTAAAAACATTCAGTACTTC
>TRBJ2-2|NA|TRBV2|few
CARSLNGEMLF
TGTGCCAGGTCATTAAACGGGGAGATGCTTTTT
>TRBJ2-1|NA|TRBV25-1|many
CASSERRTNEQFF
TGTGCCAGCAGTGAACGGAGGACAAATGAGCAGTTCTTC
>TRBJ2-7|TRBD2|TRBV6-5|many
CASSYRASGNSYEQYF
TGTGCCAGCAGTTACAGGGCTAGCGGGAACTCCTACGAGCAGTACTTC
>TRBJ1-5|NA|TRBV15|many
CATSRGSNQPQHF
TGTGCCACCAGCAGAGGTAGCAATCAGCCCCAGCATTTT
>TRBJ2-1|NA|TRBV27|many
CASSLWAGLRNEQFF
TGTGCCAGCAGTTTATGGGCAGGGCTGAGAAATGAGCAGTTCTTC
>TRBJ2-5|NA|TRBV5-1|few
CAGSKKETQYF
TGCGCCGGCAGCAAAAAAGAGACCCAGTACTTC
>TRBJ2-1|NA|TRBV30|many
CAWSSRDRSSYNEQFF
TGTGCCTGGAGTTCCCGAGACAGGAGCTCCTACAATGAGCAGTTCTTC
>TRBJ2-1|TRBD2|TRBV6-1|many
CASIEGGGLAGVNERFF
TGTGCCAGCATCGAAGGGGGGGGGCTAGCGGGAGTCAATGAGCGGTTCTTC
>TRBJ2-5|NA|TRBV24-1|many
CATSTGGTVQETQYF
TGTGCCACCAGTACTGGGGGCACGGTGCAAGAGACCCAGTACTTC
>TRBJ2-1|TRBD2|TRBV18|many
CASSPPYLAGSEQFF
TGTGCCAGCTCACCCCCCTACCTAGCGGGAAGTGAGCAGTTCTTC
>TRBJ2-2|NA|TRBV9|many
CASSVYAGELFF
TGTGCCAGCAGCGTATACGCCGGGGAGCTGTTTTTT
>TRBJ2-1|NA|TRBV20-1|many
CSARDLGRYYEQFF
TGCAGTGCTAGAGATCTGGGGAGGTACTATGAGCAGTTCTTC
>TRBJ2-3|NA|TRBV6-5|many
CASSYAHGGTDTQYF
TGTGCCAGCAGTTACGCTCATGGAGGCACAGATACGCAGTATTTT
>TRBJ2-4|NA|TRBV20-1|many
CSASPDTARAKNIQYF
TGCAGTGCCAGCCCGGACACAGCCCGAGCCAAAAACATTCAGTACTTC
>TRBJ1-1|TRBD1|TRBV27|many
CASRPGTGTANTEAFF
TGTGCCAGCAGGCCTGGGACAGGAACGGCGAACACTGAAGCTTTCTTT
>TRBJ2-3|TRBD2|TRBV7-3|many
CASSYQLAGIDTQYF
TGTGCCAGCAGCTATCAATTAGCGGGAATAGATACGCAGTATTTT
>TRBJ1-4|NA|TRBV7-2|many
CASSLYAGILFF
TGTGCCAGCAGCTTATACGCCGGTATACTGTTTTTT
>TRBJ1-1|NA|TRBV6-1|many
CASSEVREAFF
TGTGCCAGCAGTGAAGTGAGAGAAGCTTTCTTT
>TRBJ2-7|TRBD2|TRBV19|many
CASSKTSGSEQYF
TGTGCCAGTAGTAAGACTAGCGGGAGCGAGCAGTACTTC
>TRBJ1-3|NA|TRBV9|many
CASSVAVGIQYTIYF
TGTGCCAGCAGCGTAGCAGTAGGGATCCAGTACACCATATATTTT
>TRBJ2-1|TRBD2|TRBV12-3/TRBV12-4|many
CASSLGLASGWGQFF
TGTGCCAGCAGCTTGGGACTAGCGAGCGGGTGGGGGCAGTTCTTC
>TRBJ2-1|NA|TRBV11-2|many
CASSLRYEQFF
TGTGCCAGCAGCTTACGTTATGAGCAGTTCTTC
>TRBJ2-7|TRBD2|TRBV9|many
CASSLSGASGKYEQYF
TGTGCCAGCAGCCTATCTGGGGCTAGCGGGAAGTACGAGCAGTACTTC
>TRBJ2-1|NA|TRBV19|NA
CASSFLSGRQRNEQFF
TGTGCCAGTAGTTTCCTCAGCGGGCGTCAACGTAATGAGCAGTTCTTC
>TRBJ2-5|TRBD2|TRBV20-1|many
CSARNSGTSLHDRETQYF
TGCAGTGCTAGAAATTCCGGGACTAGCCTACACGATCGAGAGACCCAGTACTTC
>TRBJ1-2|TRBD1|TRBV27|many
CASSLSGTGGAVWYGYTF
TGTGCCAGCAGTTTATCGGGGACAGGGGGCGCGGTATGGTACGGCTACACCTTC
>TRBJ2-1|TRBD2|TRBV28|many
CASSSFTSGRASNEQSF
TGTGCCAGCAGTTCCTTCACTAGCGGGAGGGCCTCCAATGAGCAGTCCTTC
>TRBJ2-1|TRBD2|TRBV3-1|many
CASSQGLAVSGFF
TGTGCCAGCAGCCAAGGTCTAGCGGTCAGTGGGTTCTTC
>TRBJ1-3|TRBD1|TRBV3-1|large
CASSRRTGSGNTIYF
TGTGCCAGCAGCCGGCGGACAGGGTCAGGAAACACCATATATTTT
>TRBJ2-5|NA|TRBV7-2|many
CASGMDHKETQYF
TGTGCCAGCGGTATGGACCACAAAGAGACCCAGTACTTC
>TRBJ2-7|TRBD1|TRBV15|many
CATSRARDRGYEQYF
TGTGCCACCAGCAGAGCAAGGGACAGGGGCTACGAGCAGTACTTC
>TRBJ2-7|NA|TRBV2|NA
CASTRVNYEQYF
TGTGCCAGCACTCGGGTTAACTACGAGCAGTACTTC
>TRBJ2-7|NA|TRBV18|many
CASSPVQGPSYEQYF
TGTGCCAGCTCACCGGTACAGGGACCCTCCTACGAGCAGTACTTC
>TRBJ1-6|NA|TRBV6-4|few
CASRPDRWGYGSPLHF
TGTGCCAGCAGACCCGACAGGTGGGGTTATGGTTCACCCCTCCACTTT
>TRBJ2-1|TRBD1|TRBV27|many
CASSSRTGAYNEQFF
TGTGCCAGCAGTTCCCGGACAGGGGCCTACAATGAGCAGTTCTTC
>TRBJ2-2|NA|TRBV11-3|many
CASSLVNTGELFF
TGTGCCAGCAGCTTAGTTAACACCGGGGAGCTGTTTTTT
>TRBJ2-7|TRBD1|TRBV5-1|NA
CASSLLQGAWDEQYF
TGCGCCAGCAGCCTCTTACAGGGGGCTTGGGACGAGCAGTACTTC
>TRBJ2-1|NA|TRBV20-1|many
CSATRGSGNEQFF
TGCAGTGCAACCAGGGGTTCGGGGAATGAGCAGTTCTTC
>TRBJ2-7|NA|TRBV12-3/TRBV12-4|few
CASSQTGQNYEQYF
TGTGCCAGCAGTCAGACAGGTCAGAACTACGAGCAGTACTTC
>TRBJ2-7|NA|TRBV5-1|NA
CASSLGHGPYEQYF
TGCGCCAGCAGCTTGGGACACGGGCCCTACGAGCAGTACTTC
>TRBJ1-6|NA|TRBV12-3/TRBV12-4|many
CASRGRDDSPLHF
TGTGCCAGCAGGGGCCGGGATGATTCACCCCTCCACTTT
>TRBJ2-7|TRBD1|TRBV6-1|NA
CASSPTSGTGGSEQYF
TGTGCCAGCAGTCCTACCTCCGGGACAGGGGGCAGCGAGCAGTACTTC
>TRBJ2-7|NA|TRBV5-1|NA
CASSSIHGIGAYEQYF
TGCGCCAGCAGTTCCATTCACGGTATCGGGGCCTACGAGCAGTACTTC
>TRBJ2-7|NA|TRBV12-3/TRBV12-4|few
CASIPTTGYEQYF
TGTGCCAGTATCCCGACCACCGGGTACGAGCAGTACTTC
>TRBJ1-1|NA|TRBV6-2/TRBV6-3|many
CASSLNKRAEAFF
TGTGCCAGCAGTCTGAATAAGAGGGCTGAAGCTTTCTTT
>TRBJ2-5|NA|TRBV6-1|many
CASRVGGRETQYF
TGTGCCAGCCGGGTGGGGGGTAGAGAGACCCAGTACTTC
>TRBJ1-5|NA|TRBV27|many
CASSPERGEPQHF
TGTGCCAGCAGTCCCGAGCGCGGGGAGCCCCAGCATTTT
>TRBJ2-1|TRBD2|TRBV5-1|many
CASSFTGTSGSGEQFF
TGCGCCAGCAGCTTTACCGGGACTAGCGGGTCGGGTGAGCAGTTCTTC
>TRBJ2-5|NA|TRBV30|many
CAWSIARKTQYF
TGTGCCTGGAGTATAGCGAGGAAGACCCAGTACTTC
>TRBJ2-4|NA|TRBV28|NA
CASSFVGGISKNIQYF
TGTGCCAGCAGTTTCGTCGGGGGCATCAGCAAAAACATTCAGTACTTC